This is a list of T cell receptor beta chains from one sample in a study of CD8 T cells in ankylosing spondylitis. In TCRdb, the 5' RACE reads were re-called with MiXCR into one record per CDR3 protein. Here the sample spans roughly 670,000 distinct CDR3 sequences, about 20% being singletons. The material sequenced was blood, either unsorted or a sorted T cell fraction (not recorded which). The receptor source for this set is a male donor with ankylosing spondylitis. Both conserved end residues are part of each CDR3. Only some rows state a clone size, as once, few, many or a class for expanded clones.

TRBJ1-2 | TRBV20-1 | NA | CSASGGQADLNYGYTF
TRBJ2-2 | TRBV2 | NA | CASNPTGPGELFF
TRBJ2-2 | TRBV29-1 | many | CSVAVTGELFF
TRBJ2-1 | TRBV6-2/TRBV6-3 | NA | CASSYSGGGYEQFF
TRBJ1-1 | TRBV4-1 | many | CASSQVPGQGAKTEAFF
TRBJ1-1 | TRBV30 | few | CAWSVMEAFF
TRBJ2-7 | TRBV15 | few | CATEGAPSYEQYF
TRBJ2-3 | TRBV10-3 | few | CAISRGVADTQYF
TRBJ2-2 | TRBV7-3 | many | CASSLIGIGELFF
TRBJ2-7 | TRBV15 | few | CATSRDGHYEQYF
TRBJ2-1 | TRBV11-2 | NA | CASSLEGLAGGFDEQFF
TRBJ2-7 | TRBV10-3 | few | CAISESSSGPYEQYF
TRBJ2-1 | TRBV7-2 | NA | CASSPLGYEQFF
TRBJ2-3 | TRBV30 | NA | CAWDRGGLTQYF
TRBJ2-1 | TRBV9 | once | CASSVEGALSDEQFF
TRBJ1-6 | TRBV7-2 | NA | CASSQRTGHSPLHF
TRBJ1-2 | TRBV3-1 | NA | CASSQVLGQYGYTF
TRBJ1-6 | TRBV7-9 | few | CASVTGGVDSPLHF
TRBJ1-1 | TRBV12-3/TRBV12-4 | NA | CASILGGRTEAFF
TRBJ2-7 | TRBV6-2/TRBV6-3 | few | CASRPGTYEQYF
TRBJ1-4 | TRBV5-6 | NA | CASSHSYRTTNEKLFF
TRBJ2-1 | TRBV20-1 | few | CSANGLRGHNEQFF
TRBJ1-1 | TRBV6-4 | NA | CASSDPKVGTNTEAFF
TRBJ1-2 | TRBV12-3/TRBV12-4 | few | CASSFGGQGGYTF
TRBJ1-5 | TRBV12-3/TRBV12-4 | NA | CASSLGKWQPQHF
TRBJ2-7 | TRBV20-1 | NA | CSATWTSGRALYEQYF
TRBJ2-5 | TRBV6-1 | few | CASSEGVFQETQYF
TRBJ1-5 | TRBV20-1 | few | CSARWGSGATIGQPQHF
TRBJ2-7 | TRBV3-1 | few | CASSQLDSYEQYF
TRBJ2-3 | TRBV6-5 | NA | CASSYSQGGDTQYF
TRBJ2-7 | TRBV6-2/TRBV6-3 | few | CASSYSLLSGAMTYEQYF
TRBJ1-6 | TRBV20-1 | few | CSASGTANSPLHF
TRBJ2-1 | TRBV9 | NA | CASSVVSGGANEQFF
TRBJ2-5 | TRBV29-1 | NA | CSEENLQETQYF
TRBJ2-7 | TRBV10-3 | few | CAISERLLGSLSYEQYF
TRBJ2-5 | TRBV5-1 | few | CASRLSWRERGETQYF
TRBJ1-1 | TRBV7-9 | NA | CASSLGTGGFEAFF
TRBJ2-1 | TRBV7-8 | NA | CASSLGTSGFTGEQFF